What follows is one T cell receptor beta chain and its context. As yet, its antigen is unknown. This sample was taken from a study of cytomegalovirus exposure and HLA in healthy donors. Study findings and constraints: Across donors, sequencing depth was assumed by presence/absence analyses to be roughly uniform.

The donors (healthy individuals) were bone marrow donors. Primers: 60 Vbeta forward and 13 Jbeta reverse. TCRdb's table, derived via immunoSEQ multiplex PCR, lists solely in-frame clones and lacks some. The sample shows 90,000 to 150,000 clones, about 81% of them seen only once. The TCR comes from a woman between 40 and 50 years old in good health and CMV-seropositive. Sequenced material: PBMCs.

The CDR3 DNA follows: TGTGCCAGCAGTTTACAGGGAGCTCAGCCCCAGCATTTT. Amino acid sequence: CASSLQGAQPQHF. The chain carries TRBV6-5 and TRBJ1-5; maybe TRBD1 (6 bases). The CDR3 is 13 amino acids. V was clipped by 4 bases and J by 6 bases, with 10 bases between them. The germline gives CDR1 MNHEY, CDR2 SVGAGI.